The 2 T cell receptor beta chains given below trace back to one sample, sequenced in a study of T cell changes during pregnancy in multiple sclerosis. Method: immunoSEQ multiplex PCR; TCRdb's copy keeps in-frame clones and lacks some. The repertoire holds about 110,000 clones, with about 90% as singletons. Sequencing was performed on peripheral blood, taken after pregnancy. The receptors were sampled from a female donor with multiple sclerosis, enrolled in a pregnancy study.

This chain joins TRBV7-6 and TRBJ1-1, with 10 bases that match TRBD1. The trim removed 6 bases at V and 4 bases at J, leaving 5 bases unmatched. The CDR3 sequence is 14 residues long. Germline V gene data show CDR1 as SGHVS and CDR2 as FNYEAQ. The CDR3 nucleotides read TGTGCCAGCAGGGTGGACAGGGGGGTCACTGAAGCTTTCTTT. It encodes CASRVDRGVTEAFF.

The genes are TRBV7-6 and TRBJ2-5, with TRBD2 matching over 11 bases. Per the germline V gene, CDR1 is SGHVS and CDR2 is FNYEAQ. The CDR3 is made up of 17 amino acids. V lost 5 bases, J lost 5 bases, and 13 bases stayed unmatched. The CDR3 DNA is TGTGCCAGCAGCCATAGCGGGAGGGCCTTGGCGGAGGAGACCCAGTACTTC. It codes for CASSHSGRALAEETQYF. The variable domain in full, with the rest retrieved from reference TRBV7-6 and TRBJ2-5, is GAGVSQSPRYKVTKRGQDVALRCDPISGHVSLYWYRQALGQGPEFLTYFNYEAQQDKSGLPNDRFSAERPEGSISTLTIQRTEQRDSAMYRCASSHSGRALAEETQYFGPGTRLLVL.